This section outlines one TCR beta chain sequence together with its context. Which antigen it targets is not known. Base qualities were left out, and no much larger clone turns up one base away. This sample is part of a study of T cells in tumors after PD-1 blockade (dated 2019 in TCRdb). Turning to the overall study: Exclusion criteria were prior checkpoint blockade, use of systemic immunosuppressants, or recent radiotherapy or other anti-cancer therapy within 4 weeks. Patients were treated with either pembrolizumab 200 mg every 3 weeks or cemiplimab 350 mg every 2 weeks. While on anti-PD-1 treatment, some of the patients also continued taking daily vismodegib 150 mg. Peripheral blood samples averaged around 110,000 TCR templates (range roughly 21,000-270,000) and 35,000 to 45,000 unique clonotypes. Paired single-cell RNA and TCR sequencing was performed on site-matched tumors from BCC or SCC patients before and after anti-PD-1 therapy. To compare blood and tumor clonotypes, bulk TCR sequencing was performed on nine to eleven peripheral blood samples from four to six patients. Clinical response was assessed using RECIST version 1.1.

Explained via the paper, the time point label denotes: after anti-PD-1 therapy. Genomic DNA extracted from tumor biopsies or peripheral blood was used for bulk TCRbeta sequencing, with input ranging from roughly 616 ng to 6,004 ng. Every patient was a poor candidate for surgical resection and had histologically proven advanced or metastatic basal or squamous cell carcinoma. Of the approximately 12 patients in the basal cell carcinoma cohort, eight or nine underwent bulk tumor TCR sequencing. The germline V gene yields ENHRY for CDR1 and SYGVKD for CDR2. From V the trimming removes 3 bases and from J it removes 7 bases, while the gene matches leave 8 bases of the junction unaccounted for. There are 16 amino acids in the CDR3, from cysteine to phenylalanine inclusive. The retained sequence is limited to the CDR3, 48 bases, with the frame set at the first base. Deep TCRbeta sequencing was performed with the immunoSEQ platform. In the paper's pipeline: For further analysis, only productive rearrangements were exported from the immunoSEQ Analyzer. T cell phenotypes were assigned to bulk TCRbeta clonotypes by matching the clonotypes to single-cell RNA+TCR-seq clones that had the same TCRbeta sequence. Clone enrichment in tumor was calculated as tumor frequency divided by PBMC frequency from bulk TCR sequencing. GLIPH was used to group TCRs into specificity groups, clusters of distinct TCRs likely recognizing common antigens via shared CDR3 motifs. TCRdb re-hosts the immuneACCESS table, in-frame sequences only. Its copies lack some clones; in the studies checked, an unresolved V gene accounts for under half of them, and the cause for the rest is not known. V and J calls and clone size are given by that table; D and trimming were obtained from the DNA. This sample comprises about 63,000 clones, approximately 74% of them detected only once. The ten largest clones add up to approximately 4.8% of the sample.

What the authors observed across the whole study: Around 45% of tumor TCR clonotypes were detected in blood, and some novel exhausted tumor clones were observed in pre-treatment blood, which was taken as suggesting peripheral recruitment. Where the novel T cell clones came from was not determined, and possible sources could include lymphoid organs or rare unexpanded clones inside the tumor or in the tumor periphery.

This clonotype was obtained from a human donor with basal cell carcinoma. The rearranged chain carries TRBV10-3 and TRBJ1-6; 8 bases in the junction line up with TRBD1. Material: PBMCs, obtained after anti-PD-1 treatment. The CDR3 is CAISEGGQGDNSPLHF. The DNA sequence is given as TGTGCCATCAGTGAAGGTGGACAGGGAGACAATTCACCCCTCCACTTT.